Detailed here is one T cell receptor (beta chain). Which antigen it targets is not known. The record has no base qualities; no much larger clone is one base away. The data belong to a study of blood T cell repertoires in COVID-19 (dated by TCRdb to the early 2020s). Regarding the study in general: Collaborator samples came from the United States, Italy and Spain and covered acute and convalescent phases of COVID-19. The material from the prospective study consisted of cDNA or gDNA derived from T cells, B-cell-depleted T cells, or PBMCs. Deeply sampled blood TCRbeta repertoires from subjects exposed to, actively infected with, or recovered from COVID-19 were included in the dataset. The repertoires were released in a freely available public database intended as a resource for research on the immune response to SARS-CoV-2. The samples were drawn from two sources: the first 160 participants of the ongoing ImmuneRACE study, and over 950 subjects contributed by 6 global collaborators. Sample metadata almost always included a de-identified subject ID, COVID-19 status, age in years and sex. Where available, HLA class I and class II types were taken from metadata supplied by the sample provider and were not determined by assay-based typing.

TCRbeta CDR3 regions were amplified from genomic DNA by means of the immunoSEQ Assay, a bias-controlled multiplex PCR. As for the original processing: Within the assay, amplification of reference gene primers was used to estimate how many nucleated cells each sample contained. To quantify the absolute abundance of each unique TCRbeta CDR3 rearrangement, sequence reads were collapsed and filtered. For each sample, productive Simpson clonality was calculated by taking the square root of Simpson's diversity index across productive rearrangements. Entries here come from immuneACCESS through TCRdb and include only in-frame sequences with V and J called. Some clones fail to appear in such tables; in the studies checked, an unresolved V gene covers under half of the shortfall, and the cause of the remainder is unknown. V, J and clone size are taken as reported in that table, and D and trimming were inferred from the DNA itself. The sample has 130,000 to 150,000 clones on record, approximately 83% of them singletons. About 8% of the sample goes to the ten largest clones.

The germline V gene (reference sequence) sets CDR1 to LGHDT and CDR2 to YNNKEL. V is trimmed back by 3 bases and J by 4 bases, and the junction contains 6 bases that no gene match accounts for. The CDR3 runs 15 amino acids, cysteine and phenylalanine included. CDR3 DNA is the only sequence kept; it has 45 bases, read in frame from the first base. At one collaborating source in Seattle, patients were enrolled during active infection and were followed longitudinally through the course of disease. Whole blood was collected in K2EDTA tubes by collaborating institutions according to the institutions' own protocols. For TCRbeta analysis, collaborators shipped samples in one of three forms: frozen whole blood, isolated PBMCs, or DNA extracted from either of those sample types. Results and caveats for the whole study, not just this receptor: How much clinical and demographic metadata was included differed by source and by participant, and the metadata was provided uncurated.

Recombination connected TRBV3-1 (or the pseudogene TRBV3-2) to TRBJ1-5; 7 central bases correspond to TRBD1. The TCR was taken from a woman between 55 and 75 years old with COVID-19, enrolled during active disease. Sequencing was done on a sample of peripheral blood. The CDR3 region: CASSQGAGGNQPQHF. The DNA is TGTGCCAGCAGCCAGGGTGCAGGGGGAAATCAGCCCCAGCATTTT.